This T cell receptor beta chain was retrieved from a study of blood T cell repertoires in COVID-19. The wider study: Acute and convalescent COVID-19 samples came from the United States, Italy and Spain. In each case, the material was cDNA or gDNA derived from T cells, B-cell-depleted T cells, or PBMCs.

Original processing methods: Reference gene primer amplification gave nucleated cell count estimates. Clones were read by immunoSEQ multiplex PCR, and TCRdb kept only the in-frame ones, dropping some. The V and J calls and clone size come from that table; D and trimming were worked out from the DNA. The sample holds over 300,000 clones, around 89% seen once. The CDR3 has 15 amino acids. Trimming removed 1 base at V and 9 bases at J, with 15 bases between. CDR1 LGHNA and CDR2 YNFKEQ come from the germline V gene. The sample consisted of peripheral blood. The TCR originated in a man aged 18-30 years with active or convalescent COVID-19. The chain combines TRBV4-2 with TRBJ2-2; D not certain. The CDR3: CASSQGGGKTRELFF. The CDR3 nucleotides read TGTGCCAGCAGCCAAGGAGGCGGTAAGACGCGGGAGCTGTTTTTT.